The 18 T cell receptor beta chains presented below share a single source sample, sequenced in a study of beta chain features in type 1 diabetes. These TCRs' antigens remain unknown. Study-level findings and limits: Shorter TCRB CDR3s, moderately but significantly so, were found in Type 1 diabetes patients in all four CD4+ subsets.

All of the isolated RNA was reverse transcribed, so expressed TCRB transcripts were sequenced. The data were produced by immunoSEQ multiplex PCR, yet TCRdb's version contains in-frame clones alone and is incomplete. Of over 100,000 clones listed, roughly 15% are singletons. The sample was central memory CD4+ T cells from blood. The source is a man aged 30 to 45 with type 1 diabetes.

This clone was seen at least ten times. Other DNA sequences of this sample code for an identical CDR3. V and J are TRBV29-1 and TRBJ2-5; no clear D. Germline CDR1 is SQVTM and CDR2 is ANQGSEA. The CDR3 length is 11 residues. V lost 6 bases and J 2 bases, leaving 7 bases between the germline ends. The CDR3 DNA follows: TGCAGCGTGGGTTCTCAAGAGACCCAGTACTTC. Amino acid sequence: CSVGSQETQYF.

This clone has only a few counts. The V and J genes are TRBV28 and TRBJ2-1; a weak D match, TRBD1 (5 bases). This CDR3 has 15 residues. CDR1 and CDR2 (germline): MDHEN, SYDVKM. V was cut by 2 bases and J by 4 bases, with 12 bases left in between. CDR3 amino acids: CASSLPGQPYNEQFF. CDR3 sequence (DNA): TGTGCCAGCAGTTTACCAGGGCAGCCTTACAATGAGCAGTTCTTC. The full variable domain, in which reference TRBV28 and TRBJ2-1 provide the parts outside the CDR3, is DVKVTQSSRYLVKRTGEKVFLECVQDMDHENMFWYRQDPGLGLRLIYFSYDVKMKEKGDIPEGYSVSREKKERFSLILESASTNQTSMYLCASSLPGQPYNEQFFGPGTRLTVL.

The chain has TRBV4-1 and TRBJ2-2; possibly TRBD1 or TRBD2 for D (6 bases each). This CDR3 region has 17 residues. The V end lost 1 base, the J end lost 5 bases, and 17 bases lay between the germline ends. Germline CDR1 MGHRA, CDR2 YSYEKL. CDR3 DNA sequence: TGCGCCAGCAGCCAAGGTCGTGGGGGGCAGGTAACCGGGGAGCTGTTTTTT. Its translation is CASSQGRGGQVTGELFF.

This clone was counted only a few times. This chain joins TRBV7-6 and TRBJ2-1; 8 nucleotides line up with TRBD2. V lost 4 bases to trimming and J lost 1 base; unmatched junction nucleotides: 21. Germline-derived CDR1 and CDR2 are SGHVS and FNYEAQ. The CDR3 length is 21 residues. The CDR3 region is CASSSQSAGLVGGGSYNEQFF. The CDR3, as DNA: TGTGCCAGCAGCTCTCAAAGTGCGGGACTAGTAGGGGGTGGGTCCTACAATGAGCAGTTCTTC.

There are a few counts of this clone. This rearrangement joins TRBV9 to TRBJ1-6; the match to TRBD1 covers 9 bases. The CDR3 loop spans 15 amino acids. The V gene end was trimmed by 0 bases and the J gene end by 6 bases; junction bases not matched to a gene: 1. The V gene's germline CDR1 is SGDLS and CDR2 YYNGEE. The CDR3 nucleotides are TGTGCCAGCAGCGTAGGGACAGGGGTTAATTCACCCCTCCACTTT. Residues: CASSVGTGVNSPLHF. Full variable domain (outside the CDR3, taken from reference TRBV9 and TRBJ1-6): DSGVTQTPKHLITATGQRVTLRCSPRSGDLSVYWYQQSLDQGLQFLIQYYNGEERAKGNILERFSAQQFPDLHSELNLSSLELGDSALYFCASSVGTGVNSPLHFGNGTRLTVT.

This clone was counted only a few times. This chain connects TRBV25-1 to TRBJ1-2; TRBD1 aligns across 7 bases. V lost 6 bases, J lost 8 bases, and 6 bases stayed unmatched. The CDR3 is 12 residues long. Germline values: CDR1 MGHDK, CDR2 SYGVNS. CDR3 sequence (DNA): TGTGCCAGCAGATCAGGGGGTAGGGGCTACACCTTC. As protein: CASRSGGRGYTF.

Turning to this clone: This sample also contains other DNA sequences that code for the same CDR3. The J gene is TRBJ2-5, the V gene TRBV4-2; D possibly uses TRBD1 or TRBD2 (5 bases each). CDR1 and CDR2 from the germline V gene are LGHNA and YNFKEQ. CDR3 length: 14 amino acids. V shed 3 bases and J shed 2 bases, with 10 bases lying between them. The CDR3 loop reads CASSQGDGQETQYF. In DNA, the CDR3 is TGTGCCAGCAGCCAGGGGGACGGACAAGAGACCCAGTACTTC.

The rearrangement joins TRBV6-1 to TRBJ1-4, with 10 bases that match TRBD1. Looked up from germline, CDR1 is MNHNS and CDR2 is SASEGT. The CDR3 is made up of 15 amino acids. Germline trimming cut 4 bases from V and 7 bases from J; bases unmatched to any gene: 6. The CDR3 here is CASSAGGDRGEKLFF. CDR3 nucleotide sequence: TGTGCCAGCAGTGCTGGAGGGGACAGGGGTGAAAAACTGTTTTTT.

V gene TRBV15 combines with J gene TRBJ2-1, with D hard to call. This CDR3 is 15 amino acids long. Germline CDR1 is LNHNV and CDR2 is YYDKDF (reference sequence). With 4 bases removed from V and 9 bases from J, the gap between germline ends came to 19 bases. The CDR3 protein is CATSTSRRLSIEQFF. CDR3 nucleotides: TGTGCCACCAGCACGAGTAGGCGCCTTTCAATTGAGCAGTTCTTC.

The gene calls are TRBV27 and TRBJ1-4, with TRBD1 identical over 8 bases. The V gene's germline CDR1 is MNHEY and CDR2 SMNVEV (reference sequence). V shed 3 bases, J shed 5 bases, and the junction held 11 bases outside the gene matches. CDR3 length equals 17 residues. In DNA, the CDR3 is TGTGCCAGCAGTTTCGTAGGGACAGGACAGATGAATGAAAAACTGTTTTTT. Its translation: CASSFVGTGQMNEKLFF.

This clone has more than one count but fewer than ten. V usage is TRBV7-2 and J usage is TRBJ2-3; D not certain. The CDR3 has 13 residues. From germline, CDR1 is SGHTA and CDR2 FQGNSA. The V end lost 1 base, the J end lost 3 bases, and 5 bases lay between the germline ends. CDR3 sequence: CASSLDWTDTQYF. The CDR3 DNA reads as TGTGCCAGCAGCTTAGACTGGACAGATACGCAGTATTTT.

This clone has only a few counts. The chain uses TRBV13 and TRBJ2-7; D ambiguous. Germline V lookup: CDR1 PRHDT, CDR2 FYEKMQ (reference sequence). The V gene lost 5 bases and the J gene lost 4 bases, with 18 bases spanning the gap. The CDR3 consists of 15 residues. The CDR3 loop reads CASSRWRGSRYEQYF. The CDR3 coding sequence is TGTGCCAGCAGCCGATGGAGAGGAAGTCGGTACGAGCAGTACTTC.

V and J are TRBV7-6 and TRBJ2-2; TRBD2 matches 8 bases. The CDR3 is made up of 17 amino acids. V lost 3 bases and J lost 2; bases outside the gene matches: 8. Germline V CDR1 and CDR2: SGHVS, FNYEAQ. Here the CDR3 DNA reads TGTGCCAGCAGCTTGAGAACGGGAGGGTTTAACACCGGGGAGCTGTTTTTT. Protein: CASSLRTGGFNTGELFF.

The table lists this clone with a few counts. The chain employs TRBV27 and TRBJ1-6; D is uncertain. This CDR3 comprises 14 residues. Between the trimmed V and J ends, which lost 2 bases and 7 bases, there was a span of 9 bases. The germline V gene has CDR1 MNHEY and CDR2 SMNVEV (reference sequence). The CDR3 region has the DNA TGTGCCAGCAGTTTAGAGGGATGGAATTCACCCCTCCACTTT. As protein: CASSLEGWNSPLHF.

At least ten counts were recorded for this clone. The chain employs TRBV5-1 and TRBJ1-2, with TRBD1 matching 7 bases. The CDR3 sequence is 14 residues long. After removal of 0 bases from V and 5 bases from J, the junction contained 4 bases not matched to a gene. CDR1 SGHRS and CDR2 YFSETQ come from the germline V gene. Written as DNA, the CDR3 is TGCGCCAGCAGCTTGGAGGGGGCCGCGTATGGCTACACCTTC. Its translation is CASSLEGAAYGYTF.

The V call is TRBV7-9, the J call TRBJ1-6; D is unresolved. The germline CDR1 and CDR2 sequences are SEHNR and FQNEAQ (reference sequence). This CDR3 contains 19 residues. Trimming removed 3 bases from V and 0 bases from J, with 18 bases in between. For the CDR3, the DNA is TGTGCCAGCAGCTTCCCCGGTAAGAGCTTGAGCTCCTATAATTCACCCCTCCACTTT. Translating gives CASSFPGKSLSSYNSPLHF.

This clone turned up a few times. This rearrangement joins TRBV28 to TRBJ1-5; D is undetermined. The V gene lost 3 bases and the J gene lost 3 bases, with 3 bases spanning the gap. The length of the CDR3 is 12 residues. Germline-derived CDR1 and CDR2 are MDHEN and SYDVKM. CDR3 region: CASSFDNQPQHF. In DNA form, the CDR3 reads TGTGCCAGCAGTTTCGACAATCAGCCCCAGCATTTT.

The V and J genes are TRBV9 and TRBJ2-3; D gene ambiguous. This CDR3 contains 12 residues. With 3 bases removed from V and 4 bases from J, the gap between germline ends came to 6 bases. CDR1 and CDR2 (germline): SGDLS, YYNGEE. CDR3: CASSGVADTQYF. CDR3 nucleotide sequence: TGTGCCAGCAGCGGTGTTGCAGATACGCAGTATTTT.